This T cell receptor (beta chain) derives from a study of T-cell memory formation after mild COVID-19. Findings and caveats of the study: Memory from before infection featured some responding clones, which suggests cross-reactive memory joined.

Trimming took 5 bases from V and 1 from J; bases not matched to a gene: 10. CDR3 length: 16 amino acids. This clonotype occurred a few times. The target antigen is unknown. 5'RACE with constant-segment primers yielded barcoded, UMI-tagged TCR alpha and TCR beta cDNA libraries. TCRdb re-called the 5' RACE reads through MiXCR, storing one row per CDR3 protein. This table has 260,000 or so distinct CDR3 sequences, 16% appearing once. The sample comprised PBMCs or a T cell subset sorted from them (not recorded which). J is TRBJ2-7 and V is TRBV12-3 or TRBV12-4, with 8 bases aligning to TRBD1. This TCR was recovered from a man younger than 35 who had mild COVID-19 (a few samples of this study predate the infection). Cell type and time point are not known. The CDR3 DNA is TGTGCCAGCAGTCCTAGGACAGGGCGATTATCCTACGAGCAGTACTTC. This translates into CASSPRTGRLSYEQYF.